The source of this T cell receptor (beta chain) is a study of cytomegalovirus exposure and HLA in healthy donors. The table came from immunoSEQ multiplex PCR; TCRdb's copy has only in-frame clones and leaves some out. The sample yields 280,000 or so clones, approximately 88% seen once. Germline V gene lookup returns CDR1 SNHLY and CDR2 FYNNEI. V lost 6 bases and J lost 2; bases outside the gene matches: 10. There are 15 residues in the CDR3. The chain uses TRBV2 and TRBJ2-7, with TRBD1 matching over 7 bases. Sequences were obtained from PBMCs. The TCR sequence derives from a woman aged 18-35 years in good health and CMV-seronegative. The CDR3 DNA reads TGTGCCAGCAGCGTCGACAGGGATATGGCCTACGAGCAGTACTTC. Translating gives CASSVDRDMAYEQYF.